This record covers a single T cell receptor (beta chain). The data belong to a study of T cells in women clearing cervical HPV infection. Sequencing was performed with immunoSEQ multiplex PCR; in TCRdb, only in-frame clones are kept and a portion is missing. This listing includes tens of thousands of clones. Sequencing input: blood buffy coat. The TCR comes from a woman between 18 and 70 years old with a cervical HPV16 infection that either progressed to CIN3+ or cleared (not recorded which).

CDR3 region: CASSPQGNAGQYF. The CDR3 bases that were read are TGTGCCAGTTCGCCACAGGGGAACGCCGGT. The chain recombines TRBV18 with TRBJ2-4; 7 bases align to TRBD1. The CDR3 end falls 3 residues outside the read, so it is completed with the germline J gene. CDR1 KGHSH and CDR2 LQKENI come from the germline V gene. CDR3 length equals 13 residues.